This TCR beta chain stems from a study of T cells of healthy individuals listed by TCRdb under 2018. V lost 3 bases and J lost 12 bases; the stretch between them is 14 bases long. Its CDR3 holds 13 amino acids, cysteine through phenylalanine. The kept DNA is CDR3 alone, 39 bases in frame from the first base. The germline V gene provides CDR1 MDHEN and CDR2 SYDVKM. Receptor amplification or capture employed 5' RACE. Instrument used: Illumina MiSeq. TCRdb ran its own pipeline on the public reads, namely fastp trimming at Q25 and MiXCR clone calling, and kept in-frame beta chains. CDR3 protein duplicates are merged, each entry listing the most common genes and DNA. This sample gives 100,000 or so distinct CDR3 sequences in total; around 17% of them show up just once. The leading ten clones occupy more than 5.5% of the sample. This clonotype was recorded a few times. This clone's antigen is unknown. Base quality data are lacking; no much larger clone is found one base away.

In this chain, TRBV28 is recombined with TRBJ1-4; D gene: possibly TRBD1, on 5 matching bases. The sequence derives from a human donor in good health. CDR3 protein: CASSLNIPTELFF. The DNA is TGTGCCAGCAGTTTGAATATACCGACAGAACTGTTTTTT.